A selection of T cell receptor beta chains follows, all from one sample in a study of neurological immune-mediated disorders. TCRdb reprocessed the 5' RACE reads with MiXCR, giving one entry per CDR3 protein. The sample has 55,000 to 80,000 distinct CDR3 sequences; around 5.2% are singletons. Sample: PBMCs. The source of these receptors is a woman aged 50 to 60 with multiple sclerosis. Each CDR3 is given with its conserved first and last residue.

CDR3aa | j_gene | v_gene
CASSHDPGALFF | TRBJ1-4 | TRBV5-5
CASSLSGGQGRQPQHF | TRBJ1-5 | TRBV7-2
CASSPGGDSPLNF | TRBJ1-6 | TRBV18
CASRAGGSDTQYF | TRBJ2-3 | TRBV5-1
CASSPREIQYF | TRBJ2-4 | TRBV7-9
CSVERQGTDTQYF | TRBJ2-3 | TRBV29-1
CASSPSRAENSPLNF | TRBJ1-6 | TRBV7-8
CASSLVTVEGEQYF | TRBJ2-7 | TRBV7-2
CASSYIVNAGELFF | TRBJ2-2 | TRBV6-5
CASSRTGHGYTF | TRBJ1-2 | TRBV5-5
CASSQQSGGTLVTQYF | TRBJ2-5 | TRBV12-3/TRBV12-4
CASTGLGQPQHF | TRBJ1-5 | TRBV12-3/TRBV12-4
CASSLGGTGFGYTF | TRBJ1-2 | TRBV5-1
CSVGVGTQGIEQFF | TRBJ2-1 | TRBV29-1
CSAKTGIETQYF | TRBJ2-5 | TRBV20-1
CASSLYTTDTQYF | TRBJ2-3 | TRBV5-4
CASSPEGRSYGYTF | TRBJ1-2 | TRBV5-1
CASSHPGTDTQYF | TRBJ2-3 | TRBV2
CSARINYGYTF | TRBJ1-2 | TRBV20-1
CASSPFWTSGVETQYF | TRBJ2-5 | TRBV6-2/TRBV6-3
CAISESEGNSPLNF | TRBJ1-6 | TRBV10-3
CASSLAGQGVLPTREQYF | TRBJ2-7 | TRBV5-1
CASSWTEKETQYF | TRBJ2-5 | TRBV28
CASSPLQDRGFPEAFF | TRBJ1-1 | TRBV18
CASSVGYNEQFF | TRBJ2-1 | TRBV9
CASSLDRAGELFF | TRBJ2-2 | TRBV12-3/TRBV12-4
CASSNGTSGGAGVDTQYF | TRBJ2-3 | TRBV5-4
CAISESEETEAFF | TRBJ1-1 | TRBV10-3
CASKVDTGEETQYF | TRBJ2-5 | TRBV5-1
CASSYRDTYRNQPQNF | TRBJ1-5 | TRBV5-6
CASSQGGDQPQHF | TRBJ1-5 | TRBV4-2
CSAAGAATKHNEQFF | TRBJ2-1 | TRBV20-1
CASSSGTGRRSPLHF | TRBJ1-6 | TRBV5-1
CASSLQGGSPLNF | TRBJ1-6 | TRBV7-9
CASSQKYNEQFF | TRBJ2-1 | TRBV7-2